These 14 T cell receptor beta chains were sequenced from one sample in a study of long-term antiretroviral therapy in people with HIV. The libraries were made with immunoSEQ v3.0 at survey level. Some clones are missing from TCRdb's copy, which holds only in-frame ones; the method was immunoSEQ multiplex PCR. The table has more than 5,500 clones, around four fifths seen once. Material: unsorted PBMCs, obtained 1.1 years after starting antiretroviral therapy. These receptors were obtained from a man in his forties with HIV.

The DNA for the CDR3 is TGTGCCAGCAGTTTATCGGGGGGCTCACTTGGCTACACCTTC. Translation gives CASSLSGGSLGYTF. V and J are TRBV27 and TRBJ1-2, with a tentative D call TRBD1 (6 bases). The CDR3 consists of 14 residues. Trimming cost V 0 bases and J 7 bases, with 12 bases left between them. CDR1 MNHEY and CDR2 SMNVEV come from the germline V gene (reference sequence).

This chain joins TRBV27 and TRBJ2-5; the D is unclear. The CDR3 length is 14 residues. V was shortened by 6 bases and J by 0 bases, with 11 bases between the two germline ends. CDR1 is MNHEY, CDR2 SMNVEV, per germline (reference sequence). This CDR3 is CASRASSYQETQYF. For the CDR3, the DNA is TGTGCCAGCAGGGCCAGTTCGTACCAAGAGACCCAGTACTTC.

The rearrangement joins TRBV5-1 to TRBJ1-1, with a tentative D call TRBD1 (5 bases). In germline, CDR1 is SGHRS, CDR2 YFSETQ. The CDR3 length is 14 residues. The V and J ends lost 5 bases and 6 bases respectively, with 17 bases between them. CDR3 loop: CASSSGPQGAEAFF. The CDR3 DNA follows: TGCGCCAGCAGTTCGGGCCCCCAAGGGGCTGAAGCTTTCTTT.

V and J are TRBV5-1 and TRBJ2-1, with D hard to call. The CDR3 sequence is 14 residues long. Germline CDR1 and CDR2: SGHRS and YFSETQ. V was clipped by 2 bases and J by 6 bases, with 12 bases between them. CDR3 DNA: TGCGCCAGCAGCTTTCAGGTACAGCTCAATGAGCAGTTCTTC. This translates into CASSFQVQLNEQFF.

The CDR3 region is CAWGPTGGIAFF. The CDR3 DNA is TGTGCCTGGGGGCCAACAGGGGGCATAGCTTTCTTT. The chain carries TRBV30 and TRBJ1-1; 9 nucleotides align to TRBD1. Unmatched junction bases numbered 8, after V lost 5 bases and J lost 10 bases. The CDR3 is 12 amino acids. The V gene's germline CDR1 is GTSNPN and CDR2 SVGIG (reference sequence). The whole variable domain, filled in from reference TRBV30 and TRBJ1-1, reads SQTIHQWPATLVQPVGSPLSLECTVEGTSNPNLYWYRQAAGRGLQLLFYSVGIGQISSEVPQNLSASRPQDRQFILSSKKLLLSDSGFYLCAWGPTGGIAFFGQGTRLTVV.

The genes are TRBV7-6 and TRBJ2-5; D tentatively reads TRBD1 or TRBD2 (5 bases each). V was trimmed by 6 bases and J by 5 bases, leaving 10 bases between them. CDR3 length: 12 amino acids. Per the germline V gene, CDR1 is SGHVS and CDR2 is FNYEAQ. The CDR3 protein is CASSPEGETQYF. CDR3 nucleotides: TGTGCCAGCAGTCCCGAGGGGGAGACCCAGTACTTC.

V usage is TRBV2 and J usage is TRBJ2-3, with TRBD2 matching 8 bases. V lost 10 bases, J lost 2 bases, and 11 bases stayed unmatched. Looked up from germline, CDR1 is SNHLY and CDR2 is FYNNEI. This CDR3 is 15 amino acids long. CDR3 bases: TGTGCCACCGAGGTTGGGACTAGTCCCACAGATACGCAGTATTTT. Protein: CATEVGTSPTDTQYF.

The chain joins TRBV12-2 to TRBJ2-1; TRBD2 reflects the table's D call only, with no check against the DNA. TRBV12-2 is a pseudogene locus. This CDR3 comprises 17 residues. The CDR3, as DNA: TGTGCAAGTCGCTTCGGGTGGCGGGGGGACCCCTACAATGAGCAGTTCTTC. Translation: CASRFGWRGDPYNEQFF.

The chain couples TRBV6-5 to TRBJ2-7; a possible D gene is TRBD1 (5 bases). Trimming pared 6 bases from V and 5 bases from J, leaving 11 bases between. The CDR3 contains 12 residues. Germline V gives CDR1 MNHEY, CDR2 SVGAGI. CDR3 DNA: TGTGCCAGCAGCTCCCAAGGGGACGAGCAGTACTTC. Translated: CASSSQGDEQYF.

The chain has TRBV27 and TRBJ1-1; TRBD1 might be the D (6 bases). Trimming left V 3 bases short and J 0 bases short, with 11 bases between. The CDR3 consists of 15 residues. The germline gives CDR1 MNHEY, CDR2 SMNVEV (reference sequence). CDR3 residues: CASSFVQGMNTEAFF. CDR3 coding DNA: TGTGCCAGCAGTTTTGTTCAGGGGATGAACACTGAAGCTTTCTTT.

This sequence joins TRBV29-1 and TRBJ2-1; TRBD2 matches at 9 bases. The CDR3 has 14 amino acids. Germline V CDR1 and CDR2: SQVTM, ANQGSEA. Germline trimming cut 7 bases from V and 4 bases from J; bases unmatched to any gene: 8. CDR3 DNA sequence: TGCAGCGCTTCCCTTAGCGGGGGTTACAATGAGCAGTTCTTC. Its protein is CSASLSGGYNEQFF.

The rearrangement joins TRBV19 to TRBJ1-6; 9 bases map to TRBD1. V was pared by 6 bases and J by 0 bases, with 9 bases of the junction left unmatched. In germline, CDR1 is LNHDA, CDR2 SQIVND (reference sequence). This CDR3 has 18 residues. This chain's CDR3 is CASSPGQGSSSYNSPLHF. The CDR3 nucleotides are TGTGCCAGTAGCCCCGGACAGGGGTCTAGCTCCTATAATTCACCCCTCCACTTT.

This clone has only one observation. The chain recombines TRBV2 with TRBJ1-5; maybe TRBD1 (5 bases). Deletions cut 5 bases from V and 0 bases from J, with 11 bases between. Germline V CDR1 and CDR2: SNHLY, FYNNEI. The CDR3 sequence is 15 residues long. CDR3 in amino acids: CASSLTVYSNQPQHF. The CDR3 region has the DNA TGTGCCAGCAGTTTGACAGTCTATAGCAATCAGCCCCAGCATTTT.

The J gene is TRBJ2-3, the V gene TRBV12-2; the table's D call, TRBD1, was not checked against the DNA. TRBV12-2 is noted as a pseudogene. CDR3 length equals 16 residues. The CDR3 bases are TGTGCAAGTCGCTTAGTTTTAGGGGGAGTCACAGATACGCAGTATTTT. It specifies CASRLVLGGVTDTQYF.